Below are 11 T cell receptor beta chains sequenced from a single sample in a study of shared clonotypes between healthy human individuals. Cells designated naive CD8 were CD45RO-negative and were positively selected for CCR7, with terminally differentiated effector memory CD45RA+ cells excluded. Data came from immunoSEQ multiplex PCR; TCRdb stores just in-frame clones and leaves some out. The sample includes about 2.1 million clones, around 93% seen only once; the top ten take roughly 1.8%. Material for sequencing was naive CD8+ T cells from PBMCs. All receptors come from a man aged 18 to 29 in good health. Some clones in this sample may be carry-over from other donors' samples.

This chain uses TRBV7-6 with TRBJ2-7, with 7 bases fitting TRBD2. The CDR3 has 16 residues. The V and J ends lost 5 bases and 6 bases, in that order; junction bases with no gene match: 16. Germline values: CDR1 SGHVS, CDR2 FNYEAQ. The CDR3 coding sequence is TGTGCCAGCAGCGACCGACTAGCAGGAATCAACGGCGAGCAGTACTTC. This translates into CASSDRLAGINGEQYF. The whole variable domain, filled in from reference TRBV7-6 and TRBJ2-7, reads GAGVSQSPRYKVTKRGQDVALRCDPISGHVSLYWYRQALGQGPEFLTYFNYEAQQDKSGLPNDRFSAERPEGSISTLTIQRTEQRDSAMYRCASSDRLAGINGEQYFGPGTRLTVT.

The V gene is TRBV28, the J gene TRBJ2-5; no clear D gene. V gave up 2 bases and J gave up 3 bases, with 10 bases separating them. The CDR3 totals 14 residues. Germline CDR1 reads MDHEN; CDR2 reads SYDVKM. The CDR3 DNA is TGTGCCAGCAGTTTAGAAGGCAGCAAAGAGACCCAGTACTTC. Its protein is CASSLEGSKETQYF. Looking up the rest from reference TRBV28 and TRBJ2-5 gives the full variable domain: DVKVTQSSRYLVKRTGEKVFLECVQDMDHENMFWYRQDPGLGLRLIYFSYDVKMKEKGDIPEGYSVSREKKERFSLILESASTNQTSMYLCASSLEGSKETQYFGPGTRLLVL.

The J gene is TRBJ2-2, the V gene TRBV5-1; TRBD1 might be the D (5 bases). The germline gives CDR1 SGHRS, CDR2 YFSETQ. Trimming took 0 bases from V and 1 from J, leaving 10 bases between them. The CDR3 length is 16 residues. The CDR3 loop is CASSLDPRVNTGELFF. DNA for the CDR3: TGCGCCAGCAGCTTGGATCCCAGGGTGAACACCGGGGAGCTGTTTTTT.

The chain recombines TRBV7-2 with TRBJ1-2; D gene ambiguous. The CDR3 loop spans 14 amino acids. V lost 5 bases, J lost 4 bases, and 14 bases lay in between. Germline values: CDR1 SGHTA, CDR2 FQGNSA. The CDR3 DNA sequence: TGTGCCAGCAGCCCCGGACGGAGCGTCTATGGCTACACCTTC. Its protein product is CASSPGRSVYGYTF.

A single count supports this clone. The same CDR3 can be traced to other DNA sequences in this sample. This chain links TRBV15 with TRBJ2-1, with a possible D match to TRBD2 (6 bases). The V and J ends lost 1 base and 7 bases respectively, with 14 bases between them. The length of the CDR3 is 15 residues. Germline CDR1 reads LNHNV; CDR2 reads YYDKDF (reference sequence). The CDR3 region is CATSRGAGRGNEQFF. The CDR3 bases are TGTGCCACCAGCAGAGGGGCCGGGAGAGGGAATGAGCAGTTCTTC.

This clone has only one observation. The CDR3 sequence is CASSEGAGELFF. CDR3 nucleotide sequence: TGTGCCAGTAGTGAGGGCGCCGGGGAGCTGTTTTTT. V and J are TRBV19 and TRBJ2-2, with D possibly being TRBD2 (5 bases). CDR1 and CDR2 from the germline V gene are LNHDA and SQIVND (reference sequence). The V end was cut by 5 bases, the J end by 6 bases, with 7 bases between. The CDR3 contains 12 residues.

Of note for this clone: An end of the junction does not agree with germline; a read error may underlie this. The chain combines TRBV6-5 with TRBJ1-2; TRBD1 aligns across 7 bases. CDR1 and CDR2 (germline): MNHEY, SVGAGI. The CDR3 runs to 10 residues. The DNA for the CDR3 is TGTGCCAGCAGTTCCGGGACAGACACTTTC. Amino acid sequence: CASSSGTDTF.

The rearrangement links TRBV11-2 to TRBJ2-7; 9 bases line up with TRBD2. Germline V lookup: CDR1 SGHAT, CDR2 FQNNGV. CDR3 size: 13 residues. The junction had 11 bases not matched to a gene; V was cut back by 5 bases and J by 12 bases. CDR3 protein: CASSHGLAKMRYF. CDR3 coding DNA: TGTGCCAGCAGCCACGGACTAGCGAAGATGAGGTACTTC.

On this clone itself: Other DNA sequences from this sample encode an identical CDR3 as well. V and J are TRBV9 and TRBJ2-7, with TRBD1 as a possible D gene (5 bases). This CDR3 region has 13 residues. The V gene lost 2 bases and the J gene lost 1 base, with 7 bases spanning the gap. Germline CDR1 is SGDLS and CDR2 is YYNGEE. The CDR3 DNA reads TGTGCCAGCAGCGTTGGACAATCCTACGAGCAGTACTTC. It translates to CASSVGQSYEQYF. Full variable domain (remainder filled in from reference TRBV9 and TRBJ2-7): DSGVTQTPKHLITATGQRVTLRCSPRSGDLSVYWYQQSLDQGLQFLIQYYNGEERAKGNILERFSAQQFPDLHSELNLSSLELGDSALYFCASSVGQSYEQYFGPGTRLTVT.

The J gene is TRBJ2-1, the V gene TRBV5-1, with 8 bases aligning to TRBD1. The germline CDR1 and CDR2 sequences are SGHRS and YFSETQ. The CDR3 covers 16 residues. The ends lost 4 bases at V and 8 bases at J; junction bases unmatched: 14. This chain's CDR3 is CASSVRQGRIGDEQFF. The DNA for the CDR3 is TGCGCCAGCAGCGTTCGACAGGGGCGTATCGGGGATGAGCAGTTCTTC.

The table lists this clone with a count of one. The chain is built from TRBV4-2 and TRBJ2-2, with no clear D. CDR3 length: 16 residues. Germline loops: CDR1 LGHNA, CDR2 YNFKEQ. V was trimmed by 4 bases and J by 0 bases, leaving 12 bases between them. DNA for the CDR3: TGTGCCAGCAGCCCTTGGGCCGGGCCGAACACCGGGGAGCTGTTTTTT. Encoded protein: CASSPWAGPNTGELFF.